These T cell receptor beta chains were read from a single sample in a study of cytomegalovirus exposure and HLA in healthy donors. Assay: immunoSEQ multiplex PCR; the TCRdb copy retains only in-frame clones and omits some. The sample carries around 210,000 clones, about three quarters recorded once. Sequences were obtained from PBMCs. These receptors were collected from a boy between 10 and 17 years old in good health and CMV-seronegative. The CDR3 runs from the conserved cysteine through the conserved F or W.

CDR3 | J | V
CASSPGGHNTEAFF | TRBJ1-1 | TRBV5-4
CASKVAPLSGANVLTF | TRBJ2-6 | TRBV2
CASSSKPTGGNTIYF | TRBJ1-3 | TRBV6-1
CASTRTGGYEQYF | TRBJ2-7 | TRBV27
CASSPTVNQPQHF | TRBJ1-5 | TRBV7-2
CASSSVQRENEKLFF | TRBJ1-4 | TRBV7-9
CATSRDTGPESNTEAFF | TRBJ1-1 | TRBV15
CASSDHYTTEIYGYTF | TRBJ1-2 | TRBV7-9
CASSQSRNQPQHF | TRBJ1-5 | TRBV4-1
CASRLAGALSSYNEQFF | TRBJ2-1 | TRBV10-2
CASGGTTIEQYF | TRBJ2-7 | TRBV5-1
CAWTQGPWTEAFF | TRBJ1-1 | TRBV30
CASSVVGTVYQETQYF | TRBJ2-5 | TRBV7-9
CASSIRGDREWSGGYTF | TRBJ1-2 | TRBV19
CASSIGRTGYEQYF | TRBJ2-7 | TRBV19
CATGGGRLAGQETQYF | TRBJ2-5 | TRBV10-2
CASSYRADRDYGYTF | TRBJ1-2 | TRBV11-2
CASSSRGAGNRNEKLFF | TRBJ1-4 | TRBV11-3
CASSLSAGAYNEQFF | TRBJ2-1 | TRBV5-4
CAISESVTSEQYF | TRBJ2-7 | TRBV10-3
CASSLGSSGQETQYF | TRBJ2-5 | TRBV7-9
CASSATSSSYNEQFF | TRBJ2-1 | TRBV2
CASSYDTGGGQPQHF | TRBJ1-5 | TRBV6-6
CASSLGTGSQGMQYF | TRBJ2-3 | TRBV5-6